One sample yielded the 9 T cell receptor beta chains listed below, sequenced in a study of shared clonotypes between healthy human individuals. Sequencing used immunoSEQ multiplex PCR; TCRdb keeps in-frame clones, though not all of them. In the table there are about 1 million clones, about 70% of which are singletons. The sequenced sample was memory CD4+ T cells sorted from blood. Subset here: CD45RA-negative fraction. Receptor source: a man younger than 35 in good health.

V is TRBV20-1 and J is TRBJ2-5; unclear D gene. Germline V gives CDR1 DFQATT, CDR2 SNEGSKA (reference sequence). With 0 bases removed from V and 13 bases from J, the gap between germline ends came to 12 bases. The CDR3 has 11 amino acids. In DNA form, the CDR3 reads TGCAGTGCTAGAGATGTGCCCATTCCGTACTTC. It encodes CSARDVPIPYF.

CDR3 nucleotide sequence: TGTGCCAGCAGTTCCCCGACAGGCACTCTGGACGGCAACGTCCTGACTTTC. This encodes CASSSPTGTLDGNVLTF. The chain employs TRBV28 and TRBJ2-6; tentative D call: TRBD1 (6 bases). The CDR3 runs 17 residues. The V gene's germline CDR1 is MDHEN and CDR2 SYDVKM. V lost 4 bases, J lost 9 bases, and 22 bases lay in between. The variable domain in full, completed from reference TRBV28 and TRBJ2-6, reads DVKVTQSSRYLVKRTGEKVFLECVQDMDHENMFWYRQDPGLGLRLIYFSYDVKMKEKGDIPEGYSVSREKKERFSLILESASTNQTSMYLCASSSPTGTLDGNVLTFGAGSRLTVL.

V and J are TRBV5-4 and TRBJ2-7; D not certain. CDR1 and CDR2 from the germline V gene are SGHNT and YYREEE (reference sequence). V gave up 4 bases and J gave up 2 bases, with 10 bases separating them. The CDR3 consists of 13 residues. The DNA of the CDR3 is TGTGCCAGCAGCCGGATGGGGACCTACGAGCAGTACTTC. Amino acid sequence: CASSRMGTYEQYF.

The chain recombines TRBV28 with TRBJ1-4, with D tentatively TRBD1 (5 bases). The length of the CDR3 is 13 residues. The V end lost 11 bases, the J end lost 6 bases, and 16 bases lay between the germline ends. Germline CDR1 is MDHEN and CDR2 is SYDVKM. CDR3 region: CAVGATLDEKLFF. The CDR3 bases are TGTGCCGTAGGGGCTACCCTAGATGAAAAACTGTTTTTT.

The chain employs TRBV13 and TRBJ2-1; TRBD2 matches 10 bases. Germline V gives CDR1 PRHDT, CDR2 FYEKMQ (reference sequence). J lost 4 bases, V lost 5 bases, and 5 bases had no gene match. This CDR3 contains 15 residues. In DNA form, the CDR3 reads TGTGCCAGCAGCGTTTTAGCGGGAGGTTACAATGAGCAGTTCTTC. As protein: CASSVLAGGYNEQFF.

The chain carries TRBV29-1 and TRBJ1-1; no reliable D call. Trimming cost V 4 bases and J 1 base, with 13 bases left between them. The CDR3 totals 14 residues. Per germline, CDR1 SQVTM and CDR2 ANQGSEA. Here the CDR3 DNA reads TGCAGCGTTGGGGTTGGGTCGGGGAACACTGAAGCTTTCTTT. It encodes CSVGVGSGNTEAFF.

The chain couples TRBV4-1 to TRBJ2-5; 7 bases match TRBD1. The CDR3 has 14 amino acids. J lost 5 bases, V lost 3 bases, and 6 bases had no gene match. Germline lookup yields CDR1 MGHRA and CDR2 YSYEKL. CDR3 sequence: CASSQTGPRETQYF. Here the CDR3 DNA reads TGCGCCAGCAGCCAGACAGGGCCCCGGGAGACCCAGTACTTC.

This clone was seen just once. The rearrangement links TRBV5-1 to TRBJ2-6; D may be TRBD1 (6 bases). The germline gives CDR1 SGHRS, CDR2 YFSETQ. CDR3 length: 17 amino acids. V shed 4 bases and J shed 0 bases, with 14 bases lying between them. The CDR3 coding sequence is TGCGCCAGCAGCCAGGACAGACGTCGCTCTGGGGCCAACGTCCTGACTTTC. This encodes CASSQDRRRSGANVLTF.

Here the CDR3 reads CSATRGSELFF. CDR3 nucleotides: TGCAGTGCTACGAGGGGTAGTGAACTGTTTTTT. This chain joins TRBV20-1 and TRBJ1-4; a weak D match, TRBD1 (5 bases). Trimming left V 4 bases short and J 12 bases short, with 12 bases between. Per the germline V gene, CDR1 is DFQATT and CDR2 is SNEGSKA (reference sequence). The CDR3 has 11 amino acids.